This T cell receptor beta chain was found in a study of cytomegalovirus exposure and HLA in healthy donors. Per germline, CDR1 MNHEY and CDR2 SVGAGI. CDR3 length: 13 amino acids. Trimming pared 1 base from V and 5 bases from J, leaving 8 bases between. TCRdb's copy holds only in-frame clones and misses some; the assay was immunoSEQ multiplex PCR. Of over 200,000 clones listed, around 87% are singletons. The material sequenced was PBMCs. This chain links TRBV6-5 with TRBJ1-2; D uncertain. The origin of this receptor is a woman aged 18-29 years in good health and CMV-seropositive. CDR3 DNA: TGTGCCAGCAGTTACTTAGACTGGTATGGCTACACCTTC. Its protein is CASSYLDWYGYTF.